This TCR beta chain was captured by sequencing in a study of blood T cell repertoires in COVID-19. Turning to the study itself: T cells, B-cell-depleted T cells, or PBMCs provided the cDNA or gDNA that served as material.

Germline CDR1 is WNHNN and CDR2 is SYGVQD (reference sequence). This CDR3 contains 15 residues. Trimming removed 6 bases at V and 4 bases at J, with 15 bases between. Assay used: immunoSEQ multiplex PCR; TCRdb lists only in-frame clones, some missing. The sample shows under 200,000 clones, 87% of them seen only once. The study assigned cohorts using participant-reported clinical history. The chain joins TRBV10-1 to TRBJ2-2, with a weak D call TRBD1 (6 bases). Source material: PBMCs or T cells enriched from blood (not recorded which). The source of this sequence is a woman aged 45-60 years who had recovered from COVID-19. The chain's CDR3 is CASREDSFFTGELFF. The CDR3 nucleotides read TGCGCCAGCAGGGAGGACAGCTTTTTCACCGGGGAGCTGTTTTTT.